This T cell receptor (beta chain) is drawn from a study of molecular identifiers for immune sequencing clone quantification. Study summary: Replicate runs used RNA from about 19,000 or 110,000 naive CD8 cells, which was split five ways into aliquots, and four of those aliquots were then sequenced.

Preparation of the bulk TCR libraries relied on previously described methods and listed TCR primers. From the PCR reads, TCRdb called clonotypes with MiXCR, one entry per CDR3 protein. The sample lists around 470,000 distinct CDR3 sequences, around 23% occurring once. In germline, CDR1 is MGHRA, CDR2 YSYEKL. V lost 0 bases to trimming and J lost 1 base, with 6 bases between them. This CDR3 is built from 14 residues. The origin of this receptor is a human donor in good health. Some libraries in this study had Jurkat cell RNA spiked in. The sequencing sample was made of naive CD8+ T cells from blood, with Jurkat cell RNA spiked in. Subset denoted: FACS-sorted CD8+CD4-CCR7+CD45RA+ naive T cells. This chain links TRBV4-1 with TRBJ1-2; unclear D gene. The CDR3 region has the DNA TGCGCCAGCAGCCAAGAAGGTTTTAACTATGGCTACACCTTC. This encodes CASSQEGFNYGYTF.